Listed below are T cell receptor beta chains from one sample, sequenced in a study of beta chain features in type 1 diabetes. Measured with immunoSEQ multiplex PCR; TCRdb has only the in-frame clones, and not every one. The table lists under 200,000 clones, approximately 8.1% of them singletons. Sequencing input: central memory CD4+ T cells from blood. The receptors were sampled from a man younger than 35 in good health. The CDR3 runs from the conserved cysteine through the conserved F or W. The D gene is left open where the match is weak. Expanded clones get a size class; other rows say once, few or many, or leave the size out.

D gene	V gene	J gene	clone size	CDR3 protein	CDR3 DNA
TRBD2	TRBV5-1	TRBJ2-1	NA	CASSSDSGSRYEQFF	TGCGCCAGCAGCTCGGATAGCGGGAGTAGATATGAGCAGTTCTTC
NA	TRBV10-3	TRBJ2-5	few	CAISPSTGPQETQYF	TGTGCCATCAGCCCAAGCACAGGGCCCCAAGAGACCCAGTACTTC
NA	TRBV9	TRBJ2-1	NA	CASSVWAQSSYNEQFF	TGTGCCAGCAGCGTATGGGCGCAAAGCTCCTACAATGAGCAGTTCTTC
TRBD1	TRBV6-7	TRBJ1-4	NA	CASPPPEPKGQGHKEKLFF	TGTGCCAGCCCACCGCCAGAACCAAAAGGACAGGGGCACAAAGAAAAACTGTTTTTT
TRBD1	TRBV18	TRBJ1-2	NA	CASSSLGTGGARNYGYTF	TGTGCCAGCTCTAGCCTTGGGACAGGGGGCGCGAGGAACTATGGCTACACCTTC
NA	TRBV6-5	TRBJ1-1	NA	CASSYGRTRPEAFF	TGTGCCAGCAGTTACGGACGGACTCGCCCTGAAGCTTTCTTT
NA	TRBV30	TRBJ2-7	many	CAWSPGYEQYF	TGTGCCTGGAGTCCGGGTTACGAGCAGTACTTC
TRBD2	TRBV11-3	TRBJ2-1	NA	CASSPSGGLYNEQFF	TGTGCCAGCAGCCCTAGCGGGGGGCTCTACAATGAGCAGTTCTTC
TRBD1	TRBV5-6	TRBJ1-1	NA	CASNLGQWNTEAFF	TGTGCCAGCAACTTGGGACAGTGGAACACTGAAGCTTTCTTT
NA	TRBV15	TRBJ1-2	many	CATSLTGQDGYTF	TGTGCCACCAGTCTTACAGGGCAGGATGGCTACACCTTC
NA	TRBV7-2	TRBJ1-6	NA	CASSLDSPETRSYNSPLHF	TGTGCCAGCAGCTTAGATAGTCCGGAGACCCGCTCCTATAATTCACCCCTCCACTTT
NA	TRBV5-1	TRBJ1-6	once	CASSLGAGGNNSPLHF	TGCGCCAGCAGCTTGGGTGCGGGAGGGAACAATTCACCCCTCCACTTT
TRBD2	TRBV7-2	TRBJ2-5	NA	CASSREGGRETQYF	TGTGCCAGCAGCCGGGAGGGGGGGAGAGAGACCCAGTACTTC
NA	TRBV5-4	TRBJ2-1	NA	CASSSQNEQFF	TGTGCCAGCAGCTCACAGAATGAGCAGTTCTTC
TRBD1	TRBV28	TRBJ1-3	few	CASSGRDRSSGNTIYF	TGTGCCAGCAGTGGTAGGGACAGGAGCTCTGGAAACACCATATATTTT